This T cell receptor beta chain was retrieved from a study of PD-L1 blockade in urothelial cancer. Overall study findings and caveats: Durable-benefit patients harbored more tumor-infiltrating T lymphocytes.

The method was immunoSEQ multiplex PCR; TCRdb's version includes in-frame clones alone and lacks a portion of them. The sample lists 35,000 to 45,000 clones, approximately 34% occurring once. Unmatched junction bases numbered 6, after V lost 4 bases and J lost 4 bases. CDR1 WSHSY and CDR2 SAAADI come from the germline V gene. This CDR3 comprises 16 residues. Regarding this clone: Its antigen is still unknown.

This receptor was identified in a man aged 55 to 70 with urothelial cancer. Sequencing used tumor tissue, obtained before atezolizumab (anti-PD-L1) treatment. The gene calls are TRBV10-2 and TRBJ2-3; 12 nucleotides agree with TRBD2. The CDR3 nucleotides read TGCGCCAGCAGTGGGCTAGCGGGGGGGGAGCCAGATACGCAGTATTTT. This codes for CASSGLAGGEPDTQYF.